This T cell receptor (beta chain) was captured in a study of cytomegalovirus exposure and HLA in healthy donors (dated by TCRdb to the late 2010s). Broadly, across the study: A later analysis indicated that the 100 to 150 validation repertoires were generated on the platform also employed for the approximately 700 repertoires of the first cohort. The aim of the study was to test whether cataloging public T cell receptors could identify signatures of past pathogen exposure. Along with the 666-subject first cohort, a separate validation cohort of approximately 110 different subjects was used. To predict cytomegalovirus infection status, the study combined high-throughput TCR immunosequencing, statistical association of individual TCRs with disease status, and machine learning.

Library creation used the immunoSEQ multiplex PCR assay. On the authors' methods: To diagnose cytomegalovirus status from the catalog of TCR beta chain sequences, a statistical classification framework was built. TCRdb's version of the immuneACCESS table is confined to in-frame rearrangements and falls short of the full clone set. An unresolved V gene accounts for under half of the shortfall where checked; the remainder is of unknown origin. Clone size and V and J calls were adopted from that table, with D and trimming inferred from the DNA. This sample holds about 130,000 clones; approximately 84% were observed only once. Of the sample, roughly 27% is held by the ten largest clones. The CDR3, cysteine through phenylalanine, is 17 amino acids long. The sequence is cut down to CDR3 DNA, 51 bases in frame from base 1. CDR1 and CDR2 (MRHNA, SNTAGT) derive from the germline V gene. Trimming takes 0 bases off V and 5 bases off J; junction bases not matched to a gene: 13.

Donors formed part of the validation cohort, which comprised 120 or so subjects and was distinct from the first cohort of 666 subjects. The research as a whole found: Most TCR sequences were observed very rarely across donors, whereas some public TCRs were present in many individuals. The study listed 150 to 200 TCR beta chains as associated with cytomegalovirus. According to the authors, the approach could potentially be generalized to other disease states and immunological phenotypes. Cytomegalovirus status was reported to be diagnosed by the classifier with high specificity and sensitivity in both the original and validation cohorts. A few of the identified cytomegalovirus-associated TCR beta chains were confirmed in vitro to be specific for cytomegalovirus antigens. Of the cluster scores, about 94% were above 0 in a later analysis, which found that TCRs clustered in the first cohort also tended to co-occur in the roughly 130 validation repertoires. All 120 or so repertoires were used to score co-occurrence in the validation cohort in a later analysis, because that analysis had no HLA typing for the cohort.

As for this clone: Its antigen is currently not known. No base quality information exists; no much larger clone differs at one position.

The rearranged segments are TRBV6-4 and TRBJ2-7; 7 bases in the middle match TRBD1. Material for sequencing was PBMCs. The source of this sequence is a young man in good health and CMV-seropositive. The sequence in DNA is TGTGCCAGCAGTGACTCCAACCCTCGGGACAGAGACCACGAGCAGTACTTC. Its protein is CASSDSNPRDRDHEQYF.